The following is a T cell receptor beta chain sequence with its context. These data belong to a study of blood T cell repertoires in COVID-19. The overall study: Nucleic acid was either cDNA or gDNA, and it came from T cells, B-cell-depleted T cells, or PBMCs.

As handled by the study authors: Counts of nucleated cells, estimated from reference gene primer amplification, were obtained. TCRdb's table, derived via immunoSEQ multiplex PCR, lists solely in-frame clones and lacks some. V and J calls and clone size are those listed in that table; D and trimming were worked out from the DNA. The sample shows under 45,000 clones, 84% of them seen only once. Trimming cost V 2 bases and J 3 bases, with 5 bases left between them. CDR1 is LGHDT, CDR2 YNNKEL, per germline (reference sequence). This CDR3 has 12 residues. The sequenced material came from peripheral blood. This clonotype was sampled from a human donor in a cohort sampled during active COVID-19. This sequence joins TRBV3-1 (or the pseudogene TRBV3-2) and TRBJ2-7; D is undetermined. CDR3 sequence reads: CASSQSRYEQYF. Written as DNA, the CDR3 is TGTGCCAGCAGCCAAAGCCGCTACGAGCAGTACTTC.